The 11 T cell receptor beta chains in this list originate from one sample, sequenced in a study of blood T cell repertoires in COVID-19. The assay was immunoSEQ multiplex PCR, and TCRdb's table has in-frame clones only and misses some. The repertoire holds hundreds of thousands of clones, with roughly 87% as singletons. The sample comprised peripheral blood. All receptors come from a woman under 40 with acute or convalescent COVID-19.

V is TRBV30 and J is TRBJ2-1; 7 bases fit TRBD1. The CDR3 has 12 amino acids. Germline V gene lookup returns CDR1 GTSNPN and CDR2 SVGIG (reference sequence). V was pared by 2 bases and J by 6 bases, with 1 base of the junction left unmatched. CDR3 in amino acids: CAWSSGGNEQFF. CDR3 DNA: TGTGCCTGGAGTTCAGGGGGCAATGAGCAGTTCTTC.

The CDR3, as DNA: TGTGCCTGGACCCGAAATAGGGCGGGATCACCTACTGGGGCCAACGTCCTGACTTTC. Amino acids: CAWTRNRAGSPTGANVLTF. The rearrangement joins TRBV30 to TRBJ2-6, with a tentative D call TRBD2 (6 bases). The CDR3 extends over 19 amino acids. The germline gives CDR1 GTSNPN, CDR2 SVGIG (reference sequence). Between the trimmed V and J ends, which lost 4 bases and 2 bases, there was a span of 24 bases.

The J gene is TRBJ2-3, the V gene TRBV6-6, with 8 bases aligning to TRBD1. CDR1 and CDR2 (germline): MNHNY, SVGAGI (reference sequence). The CDR3 covers 14 residues. V gave up 7 bases and J gave up 2 bases; unmatched junction bases: 5. CDR3 region: CASTWDRFTDTQYF. The CDR3 DNA follows: TGTGCCAGCACCTGGGACAGGTTCACAGATACGCAGTATTTT.

The V and J genes are TRBV6-5 and TRBJ1-5; D is perhaps TRBD1 (5 bases). The CDR3 loop spans 15 amino acids. Trimming cost V 4 bases and J 7 bases, with 17 bases left between them. The germline CDR1 and CDR2 sequences are MNHEY and SVGAGI. The DNA of the CDR3 is TGTGCCAGCAGTTCCACGGGCAGGGTTGAACAGCCCCAGCATTTT. Translation: CASSSTGRVEQPQHF.

This clone was found once. Here the CDR3 DNA reads TGCGCCAGCAGCCAAGTACAGGGGTGGACTGAAGCTTTCTTT. Its protein product is CASSQVQGWTEAFF. The chain links TRBV4-1 to TRBJ1-1; 7 nucleotides align to TRBD1. The CDR3 is 14 amino acids. Germline CDR1 is MGHRA and CDR2 is YSYEKL. V lost 1 base to trimming and J lost 5 bases; unmatched junction nucleotides: 4.

V is TRBV6-2 or TRBV6-3 and J is TRBJ2-3; D is perhaps TRBD2 (6 bases). The ends were cut back, 2 bases at V and 3 bases at J, with 15 bases in the middle. This CDR3 is 16 amino acids long. Germline CDR1 reads MNHEY; CDR2 reads SVGEGT. As DNA, the CDR3 is TGTGCCAGCAGTTACCCGAAAGTACTAGCAACAGATACGCAGTATTTT. Amino acids: CASSYPKVLATDTQYF.

The chain links TRBV11-3 to TRBJ1-3; D unresolved. V was clipped by 5 bases and J by 4 bases, with 18 bases between them. Germline V lookup: CDR1 SGHNT, CDR2 YENEEA. This CDR3 has 16 residues. The CDR3, as DNA: TGTGCCAGCAGCCCCGCTTTAGCGGGGAAAGGAAACACCATATATTTT. This gives the protein CASSPALAGKGNTIYF.

The rearrangement uses TRBV14 and TRBJ2-7; TRBD2 matches 11 bases. V lost 6 bases, J lost 3 bases, and 7 bases stayed unmatched. In germline, CDR1 is SGHDN, CDR2 FVKESK. The CDR3 covers 15 residues. The CDR3 spells CASRNGLAGGYEQYF. The CDR3 DNA is TGTGCCAGCAGAAACGGACTAGCGGGCGGCTACGAGCAGTACTTC.

The chain recombines TRBV30 with TRBJ1-6; D not certain. Germline V gene sequence: CDR1 GTSNPN, CDR2 SVGIG (reference sequence). The V end was cut by 0 bases, the J end by 10 bases, with 10 bases between. The CDR3 runs 13 residues. CDR3 in amino acids: CAWSVPGISPLHF. The CDR3 DNA reads TGTGCCTGGAGTGTACCGGGGATATCACCCCTCCACTTT.

The table lists this clone with a few counts. The chain combines TRBV27 with TRBJ2-1; D perhaps matches TRBD2 (5 bases). Trimming took off 8 bases at V and 7 bases at J, with 9 bases between the two ends. CDR3 length equals 11 residues. Germline CDR1 MNHEY, CDR2 SMNVEV (reference sequence). The CDR3 sequence is CASGEYNEQFF. The DNA of the CDR3 is TGTGCCAGCGGGGAGTATAATGAGCAGTTCTTC.

There are a few counts of this clone. V gene TRBV7-8 combines with J gene TRBJ1-6, with 8 nucleotides matching TRBD1. Germline values: CDR1 SGHVS, CDR2 FQNEAQ. Trimming took 4 bases from V and 10 from J; bases not matched to a gene: 9. This CDR3 spans 15 amino acids. CDR3 loop: CASSSGQGLRSPLHF. For the CDR3, the DNA is TGTGCCAGCAGCTCCGGACAGGGCCTTAGGTCACCCCTCCACTTT.